These 21 T cell receptor beta chains share one sample of origin, sequenced in a study of prognosis after radiotherapy for stage I lung cancer. Template was genomic DNA; TCR beta CDR3 amplified in two multiplex PCR rounds. Used in first-round PCR were primers specific to each TRBV and TRBJ gene. Using its own MiXCR run on the multiplex PCR reads, TCRdb lists one record per CDR3 protein. The sample contains some 8,900 distinct CDR3 sequences, 62% of which appear only once. This specimen consisted of PBMCs, obtained before or after stereotactic body radiation therapy (not recorded which). Receptor source: a donor at least 50 years old with non-small cell lung cancer.

This chain uses TRBV19 with TRBJ2-2; 9 positions agree with TRBD2. CDR3 length equals 15 residues. With 6 bases clipped from V and 4 bases from J, the junction kept 6 bases outside the gene matches. Germline values: CDR1 LNHDA, CDR2 SQIVND (reference sequence). As DNA, the CDR3 is TGTGCCAGTAGCACCGTAGCGGGAGTCACCGGGGAGCTGTTTTTT. As protein: CASSTVAGVTGELFF.

This clonotype has a count of ten or more. J is TRBJ1-2 and V is TRBV12-3 or TRBV12-4, with D maybe TRBD1 (5 bases). Trimming cost V 4 bases and J 4 bases, with 7 bases left between them. This CDR3 comprises 12 residues. The CDR3 DNA follows: TGTGCCAGCAGTTCTGGGACCTATGGCTACACCTTC. Amino acid sequence: CASSSGTYGYTF.

The chain combines TRBV30 with TRBJ2-1; 11 positions agree with TRBD2. The V and J ends lost 1 base and 4 bases, in that order; junction bases with no gene match: 3. The CDR3 covers 15 residues. Per germline, CDR1 GTSNPN and CDR2 SVGIG (reference sequence). The CDR3 spells CAWSAIAGGYNEQFF. DNA of the CDR3: TGTGCCTGGAGTGCGATAGCGGGAGGGTACAATGAGCAGTTCTTC.

The genes are TRBV6-4 and TRBJ2-1, with 7 bases fitting TRBD1. Trimming removed 4 bases from V and 6 bases from J; junction bases left unmatched: 6. The CDR3 extends over 14 amino acids. Germline V gene data show CDR1 as MRHNA and CDR2 as SNTAGT. DNA for the CDR3: TGTGCCAGCAGTGTACAGGGGAGTACCAATGAGCAGTTCTTC. It specifies CASSVQGSTNEQFF.

The rearrangement links TRBV14 to TRBJ2-1, with D uncertain. The germline gives CDR1 SGHDN, CDR2 FVKESK. The CDR3 runs 14 residues. V dropped 4 bases and J dropped 2 bases, with 9 bases sitting between them. CDR3 DNA sequence: TGTGCCAGCAGCCTTAGGCGTGCCTACAATGAGCAGTTCTTC. It translates to CASSLRRAYNEQFF. The full variable domain, rest sourced from reference TRBV14 and TRBJ2-1, is EAGVTQFPSHSVIEKGQTVTLRCDPISGHDNLYWYRRVMGKEIKFLLHFVKESKQDESGMPNNRFLAERTGGTYSTLKVQPAELEDSGVYFCASSLRRAYNEQFFGPGTRLTVL.

Details on this clonotype: A far larger clone differs by one base, so this is likely a read error. The chain links TRBV6-5 to TRBJ2-7; 8 bases match TRBD1. J gave up 7 bases and V 9 bases, and 11 bases lay outside the gene matches. Germline assignment: CDR1 MNHEY and CDR2 SVGAGI. The CDR3 is 13 amino acids. The DNA of the CDR3 is TGTGCCAGAAGTAACCGGAGGACAGGGGAGCAGTACTTC. This translates into CARSNRRTGEQYF.

This sequence joins TRBV2 and TRBJ1-2; possible D gene TRBD1, 6 bases. Trimming stripped 6 bases from V and 5 bases from J, with 19 bases between. Germline CDR1 is SNHLY and CDR2 is FYNNEI. The CDR3 loop spans 15 amino acids. The CDR3 bases are TGTGCCAGCAGAGAGTGGTCCCAGGGGAATTATGGCTACACCTTC. This sequence encodes CASREWSQGNYGYTF.

This clonotype was observed a single time. The rearrangement links TRBV25-1 to TRBJ2-2; TRBD2 might be the D (7 bases). Trimming cost V 6 bases and J 3 bases, with 11 bases left between them. CDR3 size: 14 residues. Germline V gene sequence: CDR1 MGHDK, CDR2 SYGVNS. CDR3 DNA sequence: TGTGCCAGCAGAGGGGGGGGGGACACCGGGGAGCTGTTTTTT. The encoded protein is CASRGGGDTGELFF.

The chain couples TRBV5-6 to TRBJ2-1; no definite D call. The CDR3 is 14 amino acids. Trimming pared 4 bases from V and 8 bases from J, leaving 16 bases between. CDR1 is SGHDT and CDR2 is YYEEEE in the germline V gene. Here the CDR3 DNA reads TGTGCCAGCAGCCGCCAGTCAGTAAGGCATGAGCAGTTCTTC. Protein: CASSRQSVRHEQFF.

CDR3 protein: CASSRGTGYEQYF. CDR3 nucleotides: TGTGCCAGCAGCAGGGGTACGGGTTACGAGCAGTACTTC. This rearrangement joins TRBV6-1 to TRBJ2-7; TRBD1 is a possible D gene (6 bases). V was pared by 6 bases and J by 4 bases, with 13 bases between. Per the germline V gene, CDR1 is MNHNS and CDR2 is SASEGT. The length of the CDR3 is 13 residues.

The chain joins TRBV29-1 to TRBJ2-2, with no clear D. V lost 1 base and J 1 base, leaving 16 bases between the germline ends. CDR1 is SQVTM and CDR2 is ANQGSEA in the germline V gene. The CDR3 spans 17 residues. The CDR3 bases are TGCAGCGTTGAAGTACCGGGCATTTCCGGGAACACCGGGGAGCTGTTTTTT. This codes for CSVEVPGISGNTGELFF.

This clonotype was recorded at least ten times. This chain links TRBV29-1 with TRBJ1-1, with D uncertain. CDR3 length equals 14 residues. The V end was cut by 0 bases, the J end by 5 bases, with 13 bases between. CDR1 and CDR2 (germline): SQVTM, ANQGSEA. This chain's CDR3 is CSVEESLGGTEAFF. The CDR3 DNA follows: TGCAGCGTTGAAGAAAGTCTCGGAGGAACTGAAGCTTTCTTT.

Only one count was recorded for this clonotype. The V gene is TRBV30, the J gene TRBJ1-3; D may be TRBD1 (5 bases). The CDR3 is 13 residues long. Between the trimmed V and J ends, which lost 5 bases and 0 bases, there was a span of 8 bases. Germline-derived CDR1 and CDR2 are GTSNPN and SVGIG (reference sequence). The CDR3 DNA follows: TGTGCCTGGGGGGGGAGCTCTGGAAACACCATATATTTT. Translating it yields CAWGGSSGNTIYF.

The V call is TRBV6-1, the J call TRBJ2-7; 10 bases match TRBD1. The germline gives CDR1 MNHNS, CDR2 SASEGT. Trimming removed 6 bases from V and 5 bases from J; junction bases left unmatched: 7. The CDR3 has 14 amino acids. CDR3 amino acids: CASSRDRGRHEQYF. The DNA for the CDR3 is TGTGCCAGCAGCCGGGACAGGGGTCGGCACGAGCAGTACTTC.

For this clonotype: An end of the junction does not agree with germline; a read error may underlie this. The rearrangement links TRBV5-1 to TRBJ1-3, with D uncertain. The CDR3 length is 12 residues. Germline assignment: CDR1 SGHRS and CDR2 YFSETQ. The CDR3 nucleotides are TGCGCCAGCAGTCTGCCCATGAACACTGAAGCTTTT. Translated: CASSLPMNTEAF.

This clonotype was observed a single time. The J gene is TRBJ1-2, the V gene TRBV28; D not certain. V was cut by 7 bases and J by 2 bases, with 17 bases left in between. Germline V gene data show CDR1 as MDHEN and CDR2 as SYDVKM. CDR3 length: 15 residues. This CDR3 is CASITSGGKNYGYTF. In DNA, the CDR3 is TGTGCCAGCATTACCTCGGGCGGGAAGAACTATGGCTACACCTTC.

With respect to this clonotype: With a far larger clone one base away, a read error is the likely cause. J is TRBJ2-4 and V is TRBV6-1, with 8 bases aligning to TRBD2. The DNA end is a closer match to TRBJ2-1, so the J assignment may be wrong. CDR1 is MNHNS, CDR2 SASEGT, per germline. This CDR3 region has 15 residues. The CDR3 nucleotides are TGTGCCAGCAGTGGGGATGCGGGAGGCATAAATGAGCAGTTCTTC. It translates to CASSGDAGGINEQFF.

The chain couples TRBV11-2 to TRBJ2-2, with TRBD1 as a possible D gene (6 bases). The CDR3 extends over 16 amino acids. Germline assignment: CDR1 SGHAT and CDR2 FQNNGV. Trimming cost V 1 base and J 5 bases, with 14 bases left between them. The CDR3: CASSLVTGLGTGELFF. The CDR3 DNA is TGTGCCAGCAGCTTAGTTACAGGGCTGGGGACCGGGGAGCTGTTTTTT.

The chain has TRBV19 and TRBJ2-3; possibly TRBD1 for D (5 bases). V lost 0 bases and J 4 bases, leaving 14 bases between the germline ends. This CDR3 spans 16 amino acids. Germline CDR1 reads LNHDA; CDR2 reads SQIVND (reference sequence). The CDR3 protein is CASSIDGQDWADTQYF. For the CDR3, the DNA is TGTGCCAGTAGTATAGATGGACAAGACTGGGCAGATACGCAGTATTTT.

By share of the sample, this clonotype is medium-sized. The rearrangement uses TRBV6-2 or TRBV6-3 and TRBJ2-3, with TRBD2 identical over 10 bases. With 5 bases clipped from V and 6 bases from J, the junction kept 8 bases outside the gene matches. This CDR3 is 15 amino acids long. Germline lookup yields CDR1 MNHEY and CDR2 SVGEGT. The CDR3 is CASSATSGTPDTQYF. The DNA for the CDR3 is TGTGCCAGCAGTGCCACTAGCGGGACCCCGGATACGCAGTATTTT.

This clonotype came up many times. As DNA, the CDR3 is TGCAGTGCTAGGGCTAGGGGGCCCGAGACCCAGTACTTC. Translated, it gives CSARARGPETQYF. The gene calls are TRBV20-1 and TRBJ2-5, with 7 bases fitting TRBD1. After removal of 3 bases from V and 5 bases from J, the junction contained 6 bases not matched to a gene. The CDR3 has 13 residues. CDR1 and CDR2 from the germline V gene are DFQATT and SNEGSKA (reference sequence).